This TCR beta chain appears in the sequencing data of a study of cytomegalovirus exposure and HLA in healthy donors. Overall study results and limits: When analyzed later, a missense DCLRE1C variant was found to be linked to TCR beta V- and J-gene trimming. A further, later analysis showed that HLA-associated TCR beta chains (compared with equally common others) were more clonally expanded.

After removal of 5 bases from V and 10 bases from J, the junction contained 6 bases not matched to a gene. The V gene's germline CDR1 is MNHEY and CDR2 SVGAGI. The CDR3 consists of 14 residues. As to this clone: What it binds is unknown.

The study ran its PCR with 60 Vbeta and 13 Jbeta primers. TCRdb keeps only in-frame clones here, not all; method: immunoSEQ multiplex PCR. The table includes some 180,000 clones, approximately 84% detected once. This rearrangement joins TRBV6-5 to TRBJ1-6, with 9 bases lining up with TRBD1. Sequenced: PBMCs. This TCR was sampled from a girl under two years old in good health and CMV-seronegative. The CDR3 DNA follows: TGTGCCAGCAGTCCAAACGGACAGGGGTCACCCCTCCACTTT. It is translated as CASSPNGQGSPLHF.